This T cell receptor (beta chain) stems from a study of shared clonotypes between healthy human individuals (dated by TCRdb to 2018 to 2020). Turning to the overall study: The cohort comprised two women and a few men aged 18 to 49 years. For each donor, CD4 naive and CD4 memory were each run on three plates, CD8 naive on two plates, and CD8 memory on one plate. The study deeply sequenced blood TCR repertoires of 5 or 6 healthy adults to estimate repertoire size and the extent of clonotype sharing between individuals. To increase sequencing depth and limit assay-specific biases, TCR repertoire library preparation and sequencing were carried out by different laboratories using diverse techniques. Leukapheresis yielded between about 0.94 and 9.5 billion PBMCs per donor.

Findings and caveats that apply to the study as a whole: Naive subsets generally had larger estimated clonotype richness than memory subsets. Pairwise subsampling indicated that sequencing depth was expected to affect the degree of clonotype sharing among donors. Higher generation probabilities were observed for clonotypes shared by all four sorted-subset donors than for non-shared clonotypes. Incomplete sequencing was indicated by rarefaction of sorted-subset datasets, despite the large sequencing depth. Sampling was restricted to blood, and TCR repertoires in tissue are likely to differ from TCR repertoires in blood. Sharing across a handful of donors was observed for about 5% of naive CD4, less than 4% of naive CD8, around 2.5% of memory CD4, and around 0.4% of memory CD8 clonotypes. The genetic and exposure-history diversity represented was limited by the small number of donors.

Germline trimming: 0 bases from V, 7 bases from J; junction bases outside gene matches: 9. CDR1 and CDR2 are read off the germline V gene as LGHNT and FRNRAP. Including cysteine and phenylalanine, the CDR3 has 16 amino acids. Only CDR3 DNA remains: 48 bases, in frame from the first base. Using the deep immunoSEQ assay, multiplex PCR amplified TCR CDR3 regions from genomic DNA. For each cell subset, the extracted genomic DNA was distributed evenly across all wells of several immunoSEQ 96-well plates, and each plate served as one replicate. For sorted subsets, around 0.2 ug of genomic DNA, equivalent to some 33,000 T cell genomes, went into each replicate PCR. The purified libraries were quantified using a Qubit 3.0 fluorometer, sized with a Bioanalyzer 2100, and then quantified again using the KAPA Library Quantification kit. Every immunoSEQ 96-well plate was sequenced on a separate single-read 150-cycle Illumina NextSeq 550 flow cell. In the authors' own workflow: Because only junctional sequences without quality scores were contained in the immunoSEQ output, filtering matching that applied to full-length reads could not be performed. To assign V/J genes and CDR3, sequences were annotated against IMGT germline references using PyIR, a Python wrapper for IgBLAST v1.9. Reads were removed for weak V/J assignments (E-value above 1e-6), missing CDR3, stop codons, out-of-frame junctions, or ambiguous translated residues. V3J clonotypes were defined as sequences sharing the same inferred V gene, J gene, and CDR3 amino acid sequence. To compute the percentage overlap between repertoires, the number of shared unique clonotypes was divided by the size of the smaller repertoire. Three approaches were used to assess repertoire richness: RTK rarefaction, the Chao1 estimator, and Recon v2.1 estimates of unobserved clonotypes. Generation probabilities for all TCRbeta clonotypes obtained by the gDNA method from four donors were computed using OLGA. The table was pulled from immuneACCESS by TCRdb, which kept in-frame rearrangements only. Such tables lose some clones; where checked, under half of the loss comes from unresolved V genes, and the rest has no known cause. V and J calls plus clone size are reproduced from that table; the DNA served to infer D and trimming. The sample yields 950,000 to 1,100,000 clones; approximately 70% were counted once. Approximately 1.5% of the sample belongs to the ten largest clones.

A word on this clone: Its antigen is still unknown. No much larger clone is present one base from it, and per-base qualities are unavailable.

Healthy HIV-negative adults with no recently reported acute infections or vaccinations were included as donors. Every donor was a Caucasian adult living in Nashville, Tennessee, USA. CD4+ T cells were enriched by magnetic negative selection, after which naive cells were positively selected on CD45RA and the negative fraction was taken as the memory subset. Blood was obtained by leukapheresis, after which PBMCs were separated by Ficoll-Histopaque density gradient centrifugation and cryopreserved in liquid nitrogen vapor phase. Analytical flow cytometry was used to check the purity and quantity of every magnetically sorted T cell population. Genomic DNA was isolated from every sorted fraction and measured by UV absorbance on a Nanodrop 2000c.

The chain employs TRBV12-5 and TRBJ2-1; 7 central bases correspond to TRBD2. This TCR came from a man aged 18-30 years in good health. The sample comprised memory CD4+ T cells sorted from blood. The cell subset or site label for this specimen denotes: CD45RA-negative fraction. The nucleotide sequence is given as TGTGCTAGTGGTTTGGTAAAGTGGCAGGGAGGGAATGAGCAGTTCTTC. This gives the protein CASGLVKWQGGNEQFF.